This T cell receptor (beta chain) comes out of a study of T cells in Graves' hyperthyroidism and ophthalmopathy. Points from the study as a whole: Most thyroid clonotypes expanded above 0.001 appeared in blood too. The model's output predicted ophthalmopathy at a median of 6.5 months prior to onset.

Amplification targeted TCR beta CDR3 regions from RNA transcripts. RT-PCR in the first round (using the HTBI primer set) targeted the TCR CDR3. TCRdb re-derived calls from the multiplex PCR reads in MiXCR, one entry per CDR3 protein. The sample has approximately 640,000 distinct CDR3 sequences; about 45% are singletons. V was cut by 7 bases and J by 5 bases, with 11 bases left in between. The germline V gene encodes CDR1 MNHEY and CDR2 SVGAGI. CDR3 size: 13 residues. Clinical symptoms, serum thyroxine, TRAb, thyroid ultrasound and orbital computed tomography informed diagnoses. On this clonotype: Antigen unknown. A much bigger clone sits one base away, suggesting this may be a read error.

Sequencing input: peripheral blood or thyroid tissue (not recorded which). V and J are TRBV6-5 and TRBJ1-4; D remains unclear. This TCR was sampled from an adult man with Graves' disease, either hyperthyroidism or ophthalmopathy (not recorded which). The CDR3 here is CASKRDLNEKLFF. As DNA, the CDR3 is TGTGCCAGCAAGAGGGATCTAAATGAAAAACTGTTTTTT.